This TCR beta chain is drawn from a study of shared clonotypes between healthy human individuals. Study conclusions and caveats: Blood was the sole source, and tissue repertoires probably differ.

CDR1 is SGHNT and CDR2 is YENEEA in the germline V gene. The CDR3 covers 13 residues. V dropped 5 bases and J dropped 7; count of bases not matched to a gene: 8. Naive CD8 cells were CD45RO-negative, positively selected for CCR7, excluding terminally differentiated effector memory CD45RA+ cells. Each of the donors was a healthy adult who was HIV-negative and had not had a recent acute infection or vaccination. Nashville, Tennessee was home to all donors, each a Caucasian adult. As regards this clone: No antigen is known for it.

The input for sorted-subset replicate PCRs was 200 ng DNA, tens of thousands of T cell genomes. Clones were read by immunoSEQ multiplex PCR, and TCRdb kept only the in-frame ones, dropping some. There are about 2 million clones in the sample; about 94% occur only once, and 1% to 1.5% lies in the top ten. J is TRBJ2-7 and V is TRBV11-3, with 7 bases aligning to TRBD2. The receptor's source is a man aged 18 to 30 in good health. The sample was naive CD8+ T cells sorted from blood. This CDR3 reads CASSTITGGEQYF. The CDR3 nucleotides are TGTGCCAGCAGCACCATCACCGGGGGGGAGCAGTACTTC.